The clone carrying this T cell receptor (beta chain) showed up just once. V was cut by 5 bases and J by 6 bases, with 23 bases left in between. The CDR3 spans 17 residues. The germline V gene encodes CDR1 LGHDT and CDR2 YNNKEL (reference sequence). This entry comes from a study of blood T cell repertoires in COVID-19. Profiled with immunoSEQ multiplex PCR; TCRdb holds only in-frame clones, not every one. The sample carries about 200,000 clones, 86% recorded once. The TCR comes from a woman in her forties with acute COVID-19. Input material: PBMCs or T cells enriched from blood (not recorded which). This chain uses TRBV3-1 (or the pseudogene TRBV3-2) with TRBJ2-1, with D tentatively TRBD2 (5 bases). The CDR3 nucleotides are TGTGCCAGCAGCGCGCCCGACCTAGAGGAGGATGTCAATGAGCAGTTCTTC. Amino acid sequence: CASSAPDLEEDVNEQFF.